A single sample gave rise to the 2 T cell receptor beta chains below, sequenced in a study of blood T cell repertoires in COVID-19. Method: immunoSEQ multiplex PCR; TCRdb's copy keeps in-frame clones and lacks some. Here the sample spans 200,000 to 250,000 clones, around 84% being singletons. Sequenced: peripheral blood. The receptors derive from a middle-aged man with acute or convalescent COVID-19.

The V and J genes are TRBV28 and TRBJ1-2; D gene unclear. Trimming pared 5 bases from V and 5 bases from J, leaving 15 bases between. The CDR3 has 14 residues. Germline V gives CDR1 MDHEN, CDR2 SYDVKM. The CDR3 here is CASSLTHTKYGYTF. As DNA, the CDR3 is TGTGCCAGCAGTCTTACGCACACGAAGTATGGCTACACCTTC.

V usage is TRBV27 and J usage is TRBJ1-6, with D possibly TRBD1 on 6 matching bases. The germline V and J ends were trimmed by 2 bases and 6 bases, with 11 bases remaining between them. CDR1 is MNHEY, CDR2 SMNVEV, per germline (reference sequence). The CDR3 consists of 15 residues. The CDR3 DNA reads as TGTGCCAGCAGTTTAGATCCAGGGGCTAATTCACCCCTCCACTTT. This translates into CASSLDPGANSPLHF.